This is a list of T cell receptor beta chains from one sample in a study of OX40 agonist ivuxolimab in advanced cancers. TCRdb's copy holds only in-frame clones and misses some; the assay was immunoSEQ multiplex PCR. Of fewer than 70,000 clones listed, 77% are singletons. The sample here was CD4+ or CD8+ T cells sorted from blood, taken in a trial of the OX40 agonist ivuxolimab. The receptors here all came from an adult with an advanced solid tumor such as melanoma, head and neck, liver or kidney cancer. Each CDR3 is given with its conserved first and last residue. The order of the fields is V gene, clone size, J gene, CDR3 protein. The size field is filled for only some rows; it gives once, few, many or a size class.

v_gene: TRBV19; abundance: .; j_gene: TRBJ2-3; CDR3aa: CASRLGDINTDTQYF
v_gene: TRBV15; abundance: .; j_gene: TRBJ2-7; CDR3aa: CATAGGSIVEQYF
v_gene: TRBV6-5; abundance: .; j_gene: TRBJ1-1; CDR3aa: CASSSVWGTEAFF
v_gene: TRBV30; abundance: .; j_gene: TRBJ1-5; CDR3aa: CAWQDRDGQPQHF
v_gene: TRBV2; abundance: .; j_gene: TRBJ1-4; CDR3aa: CASTEGQGMDEKLFF
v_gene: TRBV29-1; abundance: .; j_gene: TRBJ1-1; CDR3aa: CSVELGSGWNTEAFF
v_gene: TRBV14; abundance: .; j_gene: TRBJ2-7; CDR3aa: CASSQMGQGAYEQYF
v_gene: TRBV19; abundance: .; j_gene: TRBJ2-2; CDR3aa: CAARGQGYTGELFF
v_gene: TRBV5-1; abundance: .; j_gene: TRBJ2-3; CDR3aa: CASSLRDRFTDTQYF
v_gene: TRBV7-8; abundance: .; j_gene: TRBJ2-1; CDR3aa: CASSLAGGGYEQFF
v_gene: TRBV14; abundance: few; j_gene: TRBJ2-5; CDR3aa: CASSHGGRGLRASETQYF
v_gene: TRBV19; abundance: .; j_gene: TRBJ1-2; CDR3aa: CASSLTPGGGIRYGYTF
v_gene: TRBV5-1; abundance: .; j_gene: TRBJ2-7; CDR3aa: CASSRVTGSDEQYF
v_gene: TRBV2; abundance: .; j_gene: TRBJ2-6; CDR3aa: CASSARNPSSGANVLTF
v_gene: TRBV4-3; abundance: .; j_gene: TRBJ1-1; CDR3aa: CASSQVSGGEAFF
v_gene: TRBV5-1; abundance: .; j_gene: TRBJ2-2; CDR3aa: CASRTGTGGIGELFF
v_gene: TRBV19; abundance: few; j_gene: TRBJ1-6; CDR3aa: CASSILDRDNSPLHF
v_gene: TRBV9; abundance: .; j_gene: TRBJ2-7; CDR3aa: CASSVGRGGSYEQYF
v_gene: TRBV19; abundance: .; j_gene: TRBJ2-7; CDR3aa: CASSIAGSSYEQYF
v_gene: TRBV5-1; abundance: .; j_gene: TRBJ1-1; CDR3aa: CASTGQGAMNTEAFF
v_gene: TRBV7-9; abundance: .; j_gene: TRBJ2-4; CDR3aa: CASSLNPLPGGGNIQYF
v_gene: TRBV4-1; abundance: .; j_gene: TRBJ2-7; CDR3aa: CASSQVVEASYEQYF
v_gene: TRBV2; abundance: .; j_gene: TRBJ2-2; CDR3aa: CASRGLAATGELFF
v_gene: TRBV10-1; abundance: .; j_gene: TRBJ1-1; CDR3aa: CASSESLNTEAFF
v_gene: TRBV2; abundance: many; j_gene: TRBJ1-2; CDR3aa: CASARDYNYGYTF
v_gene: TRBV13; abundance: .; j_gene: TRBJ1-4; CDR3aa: CASSLDGGATNEKLFF
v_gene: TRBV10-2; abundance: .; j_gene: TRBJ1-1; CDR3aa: CASRRPGQGHSNTEAFF